This T cell receptor beta chain was captured in a study of blood T cell repertoires in COVID-19. Overall study context: Sites across the United States, Italy and Spain contributed samples from acute and convalescent COVID-19. From T cells, B-cell-depleted T cells, or PBMCs came the material, which was cDNA or gDNA.

This clone was seen once. The data were produced by immunoSEQ multiplex PCR, yet TCRdb's version contains in-frame clones alone and is incomplete. The table records roughly 100,000 clones, 87% of them present only once. J gave up 10 bases and V 3 bases, and 9 bases lay outside the gene matches. Germline V lookup: CDR1 SGDLS, CDR2 YYNGEE. CDR3 length equals 14 residues. The gene calls are TRBV9 and TRBJ2-1; 8 nucleotides agree with TRBD2. The sample consisted of peripheral blood. The receptor was isolated from a man over 45 in a cohort sampled during active COVID-19. DNA of the CDR3: TGTGCCAGCAGCGGATACGGGGGGGTCGGAGAGCAGTTCTTC. This sequence encodes CASSGYGGVGEQFF.